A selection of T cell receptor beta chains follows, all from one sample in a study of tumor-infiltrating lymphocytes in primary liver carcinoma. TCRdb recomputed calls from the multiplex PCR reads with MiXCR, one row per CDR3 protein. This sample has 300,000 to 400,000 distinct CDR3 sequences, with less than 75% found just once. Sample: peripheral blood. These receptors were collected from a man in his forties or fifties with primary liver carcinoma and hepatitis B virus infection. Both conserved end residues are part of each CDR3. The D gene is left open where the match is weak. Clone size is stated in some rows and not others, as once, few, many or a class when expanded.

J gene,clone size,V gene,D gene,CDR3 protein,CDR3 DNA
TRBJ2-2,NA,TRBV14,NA,CASSQDPIRVTGELFF,TGTGCCAGCAGCCAAGATCCGATACGCGTCACCGGGGAGCTGTTTTTT
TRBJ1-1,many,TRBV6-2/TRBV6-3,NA,CASTSPEPEAFF,TGTGCCAGCACAAGTCCGGAGCCTGAAGCTTTCTTT
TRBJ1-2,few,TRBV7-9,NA,CASSLAAGDYGYTF,TGTGCCAGCAGCTTAGCGGCAGGGGACTATGGCTACACCTTC
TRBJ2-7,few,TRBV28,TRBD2,CASSSPAGAENEQYF,TGTGCCAGCAGTTCCCCAGCGGGAGCGGAAAACGAGCAGTACTTC
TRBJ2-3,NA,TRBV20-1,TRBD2,CSALRTSGSADTQYF,TGCAGTGCTTTAAGGACTAGCGGGAGTGCAGATACGCAGTATTTT
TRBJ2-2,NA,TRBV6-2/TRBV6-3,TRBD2,CASSSGLAGVGNIGELLF,TGTGCCAGCAGCTCCGGACTAGCGGGAGTAGGGAACATCGGGGAGCTGCTTTTT
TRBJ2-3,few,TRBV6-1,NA,CASSWNRASTDTQYF,TGTGCCAGTTCCTGGAACAGGGCTAGCACAGATACGCAGTATTTT
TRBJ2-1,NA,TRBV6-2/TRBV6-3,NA,CASSYSHSSYNEQFF,TGTGCCAGCAGTTACTCGCATTCCTCCTACAATGAGCAGTTCTTC
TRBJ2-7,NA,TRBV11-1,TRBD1,CASSFNRGYEQYF,TGTGCCAGCAGTTTTAACAGGGGATACGAGCAGTACTTC
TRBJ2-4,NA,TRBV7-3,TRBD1,CASSSQGVQGNIQYF,TGTGCCAGCAGCTCACAGGGGGTCCAGGGAAACATTCAGTACTTC
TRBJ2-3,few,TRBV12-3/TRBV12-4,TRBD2,CASSISGSRTDTQYF,TGTGCCAGCAGTATTAGCGGGAGTCGGACAGATACGCAGTATTTT
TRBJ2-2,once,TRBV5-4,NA,CASSRPAGNTGKLFF,TGTGCCAGCAGCCGGCCGGCGGGAAACACCGGGAAGCTGTTTTTT
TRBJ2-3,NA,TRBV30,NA,CAWSVTVDDTQYF,TGTGCCTGGAGTGTGACCGTTGACGATACGCAGTATTTT